This T cell receptor (beta chain) was identified in a study of identical twins. Points from the study as a whole: It was possible that invariant MAIT and iNKT cells partly confounded the zero-insertion analyses.

Only a few counts were recorded for this clonotype. Its antigen is not known. Each CDR3 protein is one row after TCRdb ran MiXCR on the 5' RACE reads. The data contain 550,000 to 700,000 distinct CDR3 sequences, less than 25% of them seen just once; the ten biggest clones take up 4% to 4.5%. The data were also submitted as part of a second study, on T cells expressing NK-cell markers. Turning to that study: In a group of several donors, dominant NKG2C+ clonotypes represented about 1.0-7.5% of CD8+ T cells. Clones of NKG2C+ T cells that had expanded were of unclear HCMV specificity.

The origin of this receptor is a woman aged 18-29 years in good health. Sequencing used PBMCs.

This CDR3 is CASSQDGGSKSYEQYF. Here the CDR3 DNA reads TGTGCCAGCAGCCAAGATGGCGGGAGCAAGTCTTACGAGCAGTACTTC. The genes are TRBV3-1 and TRBJ2-7; TRBD2 matches 7 bases. CDR3 length equals 16 residues. In germline, CDR1 is LGHDT, CDR2 YNNKEL (reference sequence). Trimming took 0 bases from V and 4 from J; bases not matched to a gene: 9.